What follows describes a single T cell receptor (beta chain). At the DNA level, this CDR3 is encoded by other sequences in the same sample as well. These data are taken from a study of blood T cell repertoires in COVID-19. Looking at the study overall: The origin of the acute and convalescent COVID-19 samples was the United States, Italy and Spain. Sources were T cells, B-cell-depleted T cells, or PBMCs; the material itself was cDNA or gDNA.

Source study methods: Reference gene primer amplification yielded estimated nucleated cell counts. Sequenced by immunoSEQ multiplex PCR; TCRdb stores in-frame clones only, minus some. That table is the source of V, J and clone size, and D and trimming were worked out from the DNA. This sample yields fewer than 250,000 clones, of which roughly 82% are seen a single time; approximately 4.5% belongs to the top ten. The specimen sequenced was peripheral blood. The clonotype was recovered from a woman aged 70-85 years with acute or convalescent COVID-19.

As DNA, the CDR3 is TGCGCCAGCAGCTTGGGAGGCGGGGAGACCCAGTACTTC. Translation: CASSLGGGETQYF. The chain combines TRBV5-1 with TRBJ2-5; possibly TRBD2 for D (5 bases). CDR3 length: 13 amino acids. Germline V gives CDR1 SGHRS, CDR2 YFSETQ. Trimming took 0 bases from V and 5 from J, leaving 8 bases between them.